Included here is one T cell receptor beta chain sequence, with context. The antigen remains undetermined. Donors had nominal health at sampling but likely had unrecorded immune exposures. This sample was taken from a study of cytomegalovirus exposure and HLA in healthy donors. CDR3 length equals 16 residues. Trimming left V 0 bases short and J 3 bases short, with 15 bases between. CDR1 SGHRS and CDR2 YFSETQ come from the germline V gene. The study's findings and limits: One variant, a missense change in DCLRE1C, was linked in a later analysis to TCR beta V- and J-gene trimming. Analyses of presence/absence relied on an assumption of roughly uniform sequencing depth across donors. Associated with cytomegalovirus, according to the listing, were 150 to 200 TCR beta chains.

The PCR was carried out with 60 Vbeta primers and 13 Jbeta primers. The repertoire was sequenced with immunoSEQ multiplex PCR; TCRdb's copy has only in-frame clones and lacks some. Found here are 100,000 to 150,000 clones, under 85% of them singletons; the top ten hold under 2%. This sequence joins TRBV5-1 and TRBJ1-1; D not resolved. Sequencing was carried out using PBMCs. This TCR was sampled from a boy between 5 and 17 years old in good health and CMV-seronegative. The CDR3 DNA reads TGCGCCAGCAGCTTGGGGGCAGTCTACCCGGACACTGAAGCTTTCTTT. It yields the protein CASSLGAVYPDTEAFF.